These 28 T cell receptor beta chains were sequenced from one sample in a study of radiation and T cells in renal cell carcinoma (dated by TCRdb to 2018 to 2020). The method behind the library was the immunoSEQ multiplex PCR assay. Imported from immuneACCESS, the table was reduced by TCRdb to in-frame sequences with V and J called. These copies leave out some clones; in studies compared against another copy, an unresolved V gene accounts for under half, and the cause of the remainder is not known. The sample contains 100,000 to 150,000 clones, 88% of them found a single time. Jointly, the top ten make up more than 5% of the sample. This specimen's time point label, per the study, means: blood 2 weeks post-SBRT. What this sample's treatment or condition label stands for: 15 Gy SBRT to primary tumor, nephrectomy 4 weeks later. Specimen: blood, collected from a patient whose treatment included radiotherapy and nephrectomy. These receptors originate from a woman in her 70s with renal cell carcinoma.

This clone was seen a single time. Other DNA sequences within the sample encode an identical CDR3. The chain carries TRBV4-1 and TRBJ2-5; either TRBD1 or TRBD2 may supply D (5 bases each). The CDR3 is 12 residues long. Germline V lookup: CDR1 MGHRA, CDR2 YSYEKL. V was shortened by 1 base and J by 5 bases, with 5 bases between the two germline ends. The CDR3 is CASSQGGETQYF. Here the CDR3 DNA reads TGCGCCAGCAGCCAAGGGGGGGAGACCCAGTACTTC.

The chain recombines TRBV6-1 with TRBJ1-5, with 8 nucleotides matching TRBD1. V lost 7 bases, J lost 0 bases, and 5 bases stayed unmatched. CDR1 is MNHNS and CDR2 is SASEGT in the germline V gene. The CDR3 consists of 15 residues. CDR3: CASTGGLGSNQPQHF. DNA of the CDR3: TGTGCCAGCACAGGGGGCTTAGGTAGCAATCAGCCCCAGCATTTT.

This clone was picked up one time. The CDR3: CAWSPGGETQYF. CDR3 bases: TGTGCCTGGAGTCCGGGGGGGGAGACCCAGTACTTC. This chain links TRBV30 with TRBJ2-5; 8 bases are shared with TRBD2. Germline-derived CDR1 and CDR2 are GTSNPN and SVGIG (reference sequence). Trimming at V came to 2 bases and at J to 5 bases, leaving 1 base not matched to a gene. The CDR3 sequence is 12 residues long.

V gene TRBV5-1 combines with J gene TRBJ1-2; 8 bases agree with TRBD1. The germline CDR1 and CDR2 sequences are SGHRS and YFSETQ. The CDR3 length is 17 residues. V lost 6 bases to trimming and J lost 8 bases; unmatched junction nucleotides: 21. CDR3 DNA: TGCGCCAGCACCGAGGGGGCAGGGGGCGCCAGGATGGGAGGCTACACCTTC. It translates to CASTEGAGGARMGGYTF.

J is TRBJ2-5 and V is TRBV6-6; unclear D gene. The ends were cut back, 3 bases at V and 5 bases at J, with 19 bases in the middle. This CDR3 is built from 16 residues. Germline V CDR1 and CDR2: MNHNY, SVGAGI (reference sequence). CDR3 sequence reads: CASSYSRTPDWETQYF. CDR3 in DNA: TGTGCCAGCAGTTATTCCAGGACGCCCGACTGGGAGACCCAGTACTTC.

A remark on this clone: The germline gene is not matched at one end of the junction; a read error may be the cause. This chain connects TRBV7-2 to TRBJ2-7, with a possible D match to TRBD1 (6 bases). CDR3 length: 16 amino acids. From germline, CDR1 is SGHTA and CDR2 FQGNSA. CDR3: CASSLAARGISFEQYF. As DNA, the CDR3 is TGTGCCAGCAGCCTAGCTGCCAGGGGCATTTCTTTCGAGCAGTACTTC.

The chain couples TRBV7-9 to TRBJ1-6; possibly TRBD1 for D (6 bases). Looked up from germline, CDR1 is SEHNR and CDR2 is FQNEAQ (reference sequence). Trimming removed 4 bases at V and 8 bases at J, with 12 bases between. This CDR3 has 14 residues. DNA of the CDR3: TGTGCCAGCAGCTCCGCCGGGACATATTCACCCCTCCACTTT. This translates into CASSSAGTYSPLHF.

The rearrangement joins TRBV5-6 to TRBJ1-5, with TRBD1 as a possible D gene (5 bases). The V end lost 4 bases, the J end lost 3 bases, and 11 bases lay between the germline ends. Per the germline V gene, CDR1 is SGHDT and CDR2 is YYEEEE. The CDR3 extends over 14 amino acids. The CDR3: CASSRTGTNQPQHF. The DNA for the CDR3 is TGTGCCAGCAGCAGAACAGGTACCAATCAGCCCCAGCATTTT.

The chain links TRBV6-5 to TRBJ1-1; no clear D gene. The length of the CDR3 is 13 residues. Deletions cut 3 bases from V and 4 bases from J, with 9 bases between. Germline lookup yields CDR1 MNHEY and CDR2 SVGAGI. The CDR3 DNA reads TGTGCCAGCAGTTATACGGACCTCACTGAAGCTTTCTTT. This codes for CASSYTDLTEAFF.

This clone appeared a few times. This sequence joins TRBV30 and TRBJ1-1; tentatively, D is TRBD1 (6 bases). CDR1 and CDR2 from the germline V gene are GTSNPN and SVGIG (reference sequence). The CDR3 consists of 13 residues. V was pared by 7 bases and J by 1 base, with 13 bases between. CDR3 loop: CASQPDRNTEAFF. CDR3 DNA: TGTGCCTCCCAGCCGGACAGGAACACTGAAGCTTTCTTT.

This clone appeared a single time. The J gene is TRBJ2-2, the V gene TRBV30, with 9 bases lining up with TRBD1. The CDR3 is 16 amino acids. Losses at the gene ends were 2 bases for V and 7 bases for J; bases not matched to a gene: 11. CDR1 is GTSNPN and CDR2 is SVGIG in the germline V gene (reference sequence). CDR3 DNA sequence: TGTGCCTGGAGTCCCACACCGGGACAGGGTGTCGGGGAGCTGTTTTTT. This sequence encodes CAWSPTPGQGVGELFF.

The CDR3 here is CASTGGRGETQYF. The CDR3 DNA follows: TGTGCCAGCACGGGGGGGAGGGGGGAGACCCAGTACTTC. The chain recombines TRBV6-5 with TRBJ2-5; 8 positions match TRBD2. Trimming at V came to 7 bases and at J to 5 bases, leaving 6 bases not matched to a gene. The length of the CDR3 is 13 residues. The germline V gene has CDR1 MNHEY and CDR2 SVGAGI.

CDR3 DNA: TGTGCCAGCACCGGACTCTTCTATGGCTACACCTTC. Translated, it gives CASTGLFYGYTF. This chain connects TRBV28 to TRBJ1-2; D is unclear. V was pared by 7 bases and J by 4 bases, with 10 bases between. Looked up from germline, CDR1 is MDHEN and CDR2 is SYDVKM. The CDR3 runs 12 residues.

CDR3 coding DNA: TGTGCCAGCAGTTCCCGGGACTACTCCTACGAGCAGTACTTC. It codes for CASSSRDYSYEQYF. The J gene is TRBJ2-7, the V gene TRBV28, with 7 positions matching TRBD2. Unmatched junction bases numbered 3, after V lost 4 bases and J lost 0 bases. This CDR3 is 14 amino acids long. Germline CDR1 is MDHEN and CDR2 is SYDVKM.

The chain uses TRBV14 and TRBJ1-2; D not certain. The CDR3 loop spans 15 amino acids. Germline V lookup: CDR1 SGHDN, CDR2 FVKESK. Trimming took off 1 base at V and 2 bases at J, with 11 bases between the two ends. The CDR3 protein is CASSQVEQKNYGYTF. CDR3 in DNA: TGTGCCAGCAGCCAAGTGGAACAGAAGAACTATGGCTACACCTTC.

V usage is TRBV4-3 and J usage is TRBJ2-3, with D maybe TRBD1 (6 bases). V dropped 0 bases and J dropped 0 bases, with 13 bases sitting between them. The CDR3 contains 17 residues. Germline V gene sequence: CDR1 LGHNA, CDR2 YSLEER. In DNA form, the CDR3 reads TGCGCCAGCAGCCAAGATGGGGCAGGGGATAGCACAGATACGCAGTATTTT. This translates into CASSQDGAGDSTDTQYF.

V gene TRBV6-5 combines with J gene TRBJ2-7; 11 bases match TRBD2. Germline CDR1 is MNHEY and CDR2 is SVGAGI. The CDR3 length is 15 residues. V gave up 6 bases and J gave up 3 bases; unmatched junction bases: 7. The CDR3 bases are TGTGCCAGCAGGATGACCGGGACTAGCGGCTACGAGCAGTACTTC. Translation gives CASRMTGTSGYEQYF.

This chain joins TRBV28 and TRBJ2-6; TRBD1 might be the D (6 bases). With 7 bases removed from V and 0 bases from J, the gap between germline ends came to 10 bases. The CDR3 loop spans 15 amino acids. Germline CDR1 reads MDHEN; CDR2 reads SYDVKM. The CDR3 protein is CASNTGSSGANVLTF. CDR3 in DNA: TGTGCCAGCAATACAGGGAGCTCTGGGGCCAACGTCCTGACTTTC.

The rearrangement joins TRBV7-9 to TRBJ2-3; no clear D gene. V dropped 5 bases and J dropped 0 bases, with 12 bases sitting between them. This CDR3 has 15 residues. From germline, CDR1 is SEHNR and CDR2 FQNEAQ (reference sequence). CDR3 amino acids: CASSADKTSTDTQYF. CDR3 coding DNA: TGTGCCAGCAGCGCCGACAAAACTAGCACAGATACGCAGTATTTT.

V is TRBV29-1 and J is TRBJ1-4, with no clear D. The CDR3 has 11 residues. The V end lost 3 bases, the J end lost 3 bases, and 2 bases lay between the germline ends. Germline V gene data show CDR1 as SQVTM and CDR2 as ANQGSEA. The CDR3 loop reads CSVESNEKLFF. The CDR3 DNA reads as TGCAGCGTTGAGTCTAATGAAAAACTGTTTTTT.

This chain uses TRBV7-6 with TRBJ2-7; the D is unclear. V lost 5 bases, J lost 0 bases, and 11 bases lay in between. There are 14 residues in the CDR3. Germline loops: CDR1 SGHVS, CDR2 FNYEAQ. The CDR3 nucleotides read TGTGCCAGCAGCCCCCTTTCTAGCTCCTACGAGCAGTACTTC. This gives the protein CASSPLSSSYEQYF.

The rearrangement uses TRBV13 and TRBJ1-4, with a possible D match to TRBD1 (6 bases). The CDR3 runs 13 residues. Trimming took off 5 bases at V and 8 bases at J, with 12 bases between the two ends. The germline CDR1 and CDR2 sequences are PRHDT and FYEKMQ (reference sequence). The CDR3 DNA reads TGTGCCAGCAGCCAGACAGACAGGGAAAAACTGTTTTTT. Translation gives CASSQTDREKLFF.

The chain is built from TRBV5-1 and TRBJ2-1; 12 nucleotides agree with TRBD1. Germline CDR1 is SGHRS and CDR2 is YFSETQ. CDR3 length: 16 amino acids. V lost 0 bases, J lost 8 bases, and 6 bases stayed unmatched. CDR3 protein: CASSLAWDRGPYEQFF. Here the CDR3 DNA reads TGCGCCAGCAGCTTGGCCTGGGACAGGGGGCCATATGAGCAGTTCTTC.

The gene calls are TRBV7-2 and TRBJ1-5; D might be TRBD1 (5 bases). CDR3 length: 14 residues. The germline V and J ends were trimmed by 3 bases and 4 bases, with 10 bases remaining between them. CDR1 and CDR2 (germline): SGHTA, FQGNSA. The CDR3 loop reads CASSFGAPNQPQHF. In DNA form, the CDR3 reads TGTGCCAGCAGCTTTGGGGCACCAAATCAGCCCCAGCATTTT.

The chain uses TRBV5-1 and TRBJ2-7; tentative D call: TRBD2 (7 bases). Between the trimmed V and J ends, which lost 1 base and 0 bases, there was a span of 17 bases. The CDR3 is made up of 17 amino acids. CDR1 and CDR2 (germline): SGHRS, YFSETQ. The CDR3 coding sequence is TGCGCCAGCAGCTTGACTATCGGCGGGGGCCTCTCCTACGAGCAGTACTTC. Amino acids: CASSLTIGGGLSYEQYF.

This clone was recorded once. This sequence joins TRBV4-1 and TRBJ2-7; maybe TRBD2 (6 bases). The CDR3 sequence is 16 residues long. Per germline, CDR1 MGHRA and CDR2 YSYEKL. V was trimmed by 1 base and J by 0 bases, leaving 13 bases between them. DNA for the CDR3: TGCGCCAGCAGCCAAGGACCGGGACTGGACTCCTACGAGCAGTACTTC. Protein product: CASSQGPGLDSYEQYF.

This clone has only one observation. The rearrangement joins TRBV27 to TRBJ1-2, with D possibly matching TRBD1 (6 bases). This CDR3 is 19 amino acids long. Germline assignment: CDR1 MNHEY and CDR2 SMNVEV (reference sequence). The V and J ends lost 6 bases and 2 bases respectively, with 28 bases between them. CDR3 protein: CASRGRTGIADRDNYGYTF. The CDR3 region has the DNA TGTGCCAGCAGGGGGAGAACAGGGATCGCCGATCGAGACAACTATGGCTACACCTTC.

V usage is TRBV7-9 and J usage is TRBJ1-2; 9 positions match TRBD1. CDR1 SEHNR and CDR2 FQNEAQ come from the germline V gene (reference sequence). V was pared by 6 bases and J by 5 bases, with 7 bases of the junction left unmatched. The CDR3 is 14 amino acids. CDR3 amino acids: CASRRTGDGYGYTF. For the CDR3, the DNA is TGTGCCAGCAGGCGGACAGGGGACGGGTATGGCTACACCTTC.